This T cell receptor beta chain was found in a study of T-cell reconstitution after alpha-beta-depleted transplantation in children. General study points: Diversity and T-cell counts at one year after transplant derived mostly from new T cells. At day 60, the high TCRbeta diversity found in some patients originated from recipient T cells and thymic progenitors that had survived. Several hundred graft clones that had expanded were reportedly the source of alpha-beta T cells about two months after transplant.

Molecular barcoding with unique molecular identifiers was used for the TCRbeta library. From the PCR reads, TCRdb called clonotypes with MiXCR, one entry per CDR3 protein. The table records about 610,000 distinct CDR3 sequences, over 25% of them present only once. Germline CDR1 and CDR2: SGHKS and YYEKEE (reference sequence). V shed 1 base and J shed 0 bases, with 14 bases lying between them. The CDR3 contains 17 residues. This clonotype was counted only a few times. The antigen is unknown. The chain couples TRBV5-5 to TRBJ1-3, with D hard to call. The TCR was taken from a boy under two years old with Wiskott-Aldrich syndrome, due to receive a stem cell transplant. Sequencing was performed on PBMCs, taken before TCRalphabeta/CD19-depleted stem cell transplant. Written as DNA, the CDR3 is TGTGCCAGCAGCTTGATAACCGCCGGGGACTCTGGAAACACCATATATTTT. Residues: CASSLITAGDSGNTIYF.